Reported below is one TCR beta chain. These data are taken from a study of beta chain features in type 1 diabetes. The investigators reverse transcribed all of the isolated RNA, so they sequenced expressed TCRB transcripts. Sequencing was performed with immunoSEQ multiplex PCR; in TCRdb, only in-frame clones are kept and a portion is missing. The sample carries approximately 38,000 clones, around 60% recorded once. Each population that was sorted was more than 95% pure. The specimen was Tregs from blood. This receptor was obtained from a woman between 25 and 40 years old in good health.

CDR3 nucleotides: TGTGCCAGCAGCTTTAAGAGAGGGACAGAGCTCACAGATACGCAGTATTTT. This codes for CASSFKRGTELTDTQYF. The V and J genes are TRBV7-9 and TRBJ2-3; 7 bases align to TRBD1. CDR1 is SEHNR and CDR2 is FQNEAQ in the germline V gene (reference sequence). CDR3 length: 17 residues. J lost 2 bases, V lost 3 bases, and 11 bases had no gene match.